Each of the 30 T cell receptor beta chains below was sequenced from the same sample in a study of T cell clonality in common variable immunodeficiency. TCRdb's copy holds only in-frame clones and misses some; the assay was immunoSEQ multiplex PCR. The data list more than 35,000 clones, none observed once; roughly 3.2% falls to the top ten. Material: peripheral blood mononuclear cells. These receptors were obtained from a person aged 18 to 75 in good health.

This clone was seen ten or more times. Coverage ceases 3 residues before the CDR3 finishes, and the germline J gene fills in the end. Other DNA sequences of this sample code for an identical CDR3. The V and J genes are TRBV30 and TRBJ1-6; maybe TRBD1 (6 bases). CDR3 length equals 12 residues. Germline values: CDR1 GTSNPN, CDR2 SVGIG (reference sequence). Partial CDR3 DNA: TGTGCCTGGAGTGAACCCAGGGGTCCC. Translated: CAWSEPRGP. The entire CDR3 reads CAWSEPRGPLHF.

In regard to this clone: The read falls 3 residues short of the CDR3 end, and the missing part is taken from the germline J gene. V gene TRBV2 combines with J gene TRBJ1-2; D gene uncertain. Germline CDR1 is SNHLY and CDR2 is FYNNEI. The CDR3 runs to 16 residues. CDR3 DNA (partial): TGTGCCAGCACCGTGGGTAGCGGGAGCAATATAGATACC. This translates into CASTVGSGSNIDT. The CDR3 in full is CASTVGSGSNIDTYTF.

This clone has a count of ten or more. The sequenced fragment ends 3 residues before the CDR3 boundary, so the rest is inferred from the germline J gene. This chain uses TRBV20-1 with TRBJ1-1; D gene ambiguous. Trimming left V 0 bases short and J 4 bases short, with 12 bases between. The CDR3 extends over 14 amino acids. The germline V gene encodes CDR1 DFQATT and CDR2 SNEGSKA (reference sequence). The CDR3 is CSAREGSPITEAFF. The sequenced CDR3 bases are TGCAGTGCTAGAGAGGGCAGTCCGATCACTGAA.

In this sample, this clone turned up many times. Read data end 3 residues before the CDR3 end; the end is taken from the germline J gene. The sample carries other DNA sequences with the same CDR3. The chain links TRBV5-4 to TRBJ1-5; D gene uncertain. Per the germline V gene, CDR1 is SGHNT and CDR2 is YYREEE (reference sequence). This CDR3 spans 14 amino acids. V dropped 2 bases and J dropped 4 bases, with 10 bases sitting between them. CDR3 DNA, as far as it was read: TGTGCCAGCAGCTTCGGAGGGTCGAATCAGCCC. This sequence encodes CASSFGGSNQP. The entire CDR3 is CASSFGGSNQPQHF.

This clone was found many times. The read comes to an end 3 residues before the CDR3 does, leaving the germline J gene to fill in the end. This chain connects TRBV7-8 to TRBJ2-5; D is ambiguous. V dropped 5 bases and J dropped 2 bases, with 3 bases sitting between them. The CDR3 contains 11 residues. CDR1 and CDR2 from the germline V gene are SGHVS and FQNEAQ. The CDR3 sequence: CASSRQETQYF. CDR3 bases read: TGTGCCAGCAGCCGGCAAGAGACC.

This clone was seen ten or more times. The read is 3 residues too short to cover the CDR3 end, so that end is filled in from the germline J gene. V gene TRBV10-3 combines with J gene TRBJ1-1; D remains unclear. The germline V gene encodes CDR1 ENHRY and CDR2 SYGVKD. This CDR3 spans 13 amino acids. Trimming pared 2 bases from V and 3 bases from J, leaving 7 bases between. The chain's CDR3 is CAISETVYTEAFF. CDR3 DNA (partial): TGTGCCATCAGTGAGACAGTCTACACTGAA.

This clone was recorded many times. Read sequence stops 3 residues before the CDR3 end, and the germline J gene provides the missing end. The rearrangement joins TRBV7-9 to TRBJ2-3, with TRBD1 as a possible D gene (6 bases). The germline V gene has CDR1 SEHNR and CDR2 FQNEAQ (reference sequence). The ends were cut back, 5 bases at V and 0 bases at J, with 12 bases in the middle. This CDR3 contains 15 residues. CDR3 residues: CASSQGTLSTDTQYF. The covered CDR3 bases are TGTGCCAGCAGCCAAGGGACACTTAGCACAGATACG. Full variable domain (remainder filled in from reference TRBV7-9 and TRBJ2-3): DTGVSQNPRHKITKRGQNVTFRCDPISEHNRLYWYRQTLGQGPEFLTYFQNEAQLEKSRLLSDRFSAERPKGSFSTLEIQRTEQGDSAMYLCASSQGTLSTDTQYFGPGTRLTVL.

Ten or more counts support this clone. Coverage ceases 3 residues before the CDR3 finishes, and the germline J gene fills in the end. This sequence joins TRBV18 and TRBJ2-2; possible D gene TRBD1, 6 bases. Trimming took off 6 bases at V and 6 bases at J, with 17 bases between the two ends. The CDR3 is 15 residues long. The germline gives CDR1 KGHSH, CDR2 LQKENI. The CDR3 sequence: CASSREQGSAGELFF. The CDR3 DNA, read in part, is TGTGCCAGCTCGAGGGAACAGGGATCCGCCGGGGAG.

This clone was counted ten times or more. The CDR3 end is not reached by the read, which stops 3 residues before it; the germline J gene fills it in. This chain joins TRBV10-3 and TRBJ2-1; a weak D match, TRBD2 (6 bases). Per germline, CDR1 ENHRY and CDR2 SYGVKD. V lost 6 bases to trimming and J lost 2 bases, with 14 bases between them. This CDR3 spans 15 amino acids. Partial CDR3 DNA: TGTGCCATCAGCCAGTTAGCGGTACCCTACAATGAG. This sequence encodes CAISQLAVPYNE. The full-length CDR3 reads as CAISQLAVPYNEQFF.

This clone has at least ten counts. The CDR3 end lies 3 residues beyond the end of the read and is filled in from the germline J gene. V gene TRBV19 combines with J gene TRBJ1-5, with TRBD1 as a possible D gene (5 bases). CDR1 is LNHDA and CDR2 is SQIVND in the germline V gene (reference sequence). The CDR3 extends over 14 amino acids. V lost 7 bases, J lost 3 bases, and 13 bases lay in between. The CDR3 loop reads CASTLEGLNQPQHF. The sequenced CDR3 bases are TGTGCCAGTACCCTAGAGGGACTCAATCAGCCC.

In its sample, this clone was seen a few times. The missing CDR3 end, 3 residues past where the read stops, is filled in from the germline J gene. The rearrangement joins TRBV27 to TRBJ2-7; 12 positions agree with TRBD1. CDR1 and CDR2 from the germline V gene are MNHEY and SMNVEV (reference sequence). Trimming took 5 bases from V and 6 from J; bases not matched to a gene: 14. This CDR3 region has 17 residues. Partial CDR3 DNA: TGTGCCAGCAGTCCGTCGGCCGGGACAGGGGGCTTCCGCGAG. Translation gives CASSPSAGTGGFRE. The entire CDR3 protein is CASSPSAGTGGFREQYF.

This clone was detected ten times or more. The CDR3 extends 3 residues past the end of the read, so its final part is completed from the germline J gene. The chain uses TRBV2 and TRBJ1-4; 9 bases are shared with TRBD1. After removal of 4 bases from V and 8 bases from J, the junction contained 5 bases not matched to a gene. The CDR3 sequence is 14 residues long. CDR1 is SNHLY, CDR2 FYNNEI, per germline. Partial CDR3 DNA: TGTGCCAGCAGTGTCGGGACAGGGAAAGAAAAA. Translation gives CASSVGTGKEK. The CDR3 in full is CASSVGTGKEKLFF.

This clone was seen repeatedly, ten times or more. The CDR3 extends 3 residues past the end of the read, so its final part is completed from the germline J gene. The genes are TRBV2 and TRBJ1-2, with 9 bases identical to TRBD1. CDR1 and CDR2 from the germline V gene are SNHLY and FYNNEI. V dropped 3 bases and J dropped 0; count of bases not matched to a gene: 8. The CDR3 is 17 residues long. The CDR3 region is CASSEVGTGTSNYGYTF. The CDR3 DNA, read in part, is TGTGCCAGCAGTGAGGTTGGGACAGGGACTTCTAACTATGGC.

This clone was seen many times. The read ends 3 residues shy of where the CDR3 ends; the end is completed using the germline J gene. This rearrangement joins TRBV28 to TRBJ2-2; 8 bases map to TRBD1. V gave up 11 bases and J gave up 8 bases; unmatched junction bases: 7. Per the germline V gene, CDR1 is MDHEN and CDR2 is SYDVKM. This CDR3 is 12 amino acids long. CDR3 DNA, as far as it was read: TGTGCCGGGGGCTACAGGGGGGGGGAG. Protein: CAGGYRGGE. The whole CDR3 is CAGGYRGGELFF.

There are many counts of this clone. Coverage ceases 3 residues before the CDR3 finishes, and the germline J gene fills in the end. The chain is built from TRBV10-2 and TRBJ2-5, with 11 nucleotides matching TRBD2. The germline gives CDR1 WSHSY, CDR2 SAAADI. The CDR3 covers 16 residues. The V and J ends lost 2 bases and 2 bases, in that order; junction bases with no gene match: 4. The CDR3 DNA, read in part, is TGCGCCAGCAGTGAGAGCCTAGCGGGAGGACAAGAGACC. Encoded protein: CASSESLAGGQET. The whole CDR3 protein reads CASSESLAGGQETQYF.

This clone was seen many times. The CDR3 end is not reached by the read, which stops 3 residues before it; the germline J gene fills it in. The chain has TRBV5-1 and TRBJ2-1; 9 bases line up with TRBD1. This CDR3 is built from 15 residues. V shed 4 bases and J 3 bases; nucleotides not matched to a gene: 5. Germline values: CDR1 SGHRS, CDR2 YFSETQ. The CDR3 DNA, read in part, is TGCGCCAGCAGCGCGGGACAGGGTAGCTACAATGAG. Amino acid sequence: CASSAGQGSYNE. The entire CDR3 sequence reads CASSAGQGSYNEQFF.

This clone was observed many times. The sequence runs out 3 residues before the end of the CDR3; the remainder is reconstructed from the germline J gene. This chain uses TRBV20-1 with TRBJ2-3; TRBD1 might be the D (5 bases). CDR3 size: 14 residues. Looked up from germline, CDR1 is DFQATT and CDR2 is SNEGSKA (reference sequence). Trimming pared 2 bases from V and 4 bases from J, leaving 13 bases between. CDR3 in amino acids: CSARFPDSPDTQYF. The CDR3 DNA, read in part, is TGCAGTGCTAGATTCCCCGACAGTCCAGATACG.

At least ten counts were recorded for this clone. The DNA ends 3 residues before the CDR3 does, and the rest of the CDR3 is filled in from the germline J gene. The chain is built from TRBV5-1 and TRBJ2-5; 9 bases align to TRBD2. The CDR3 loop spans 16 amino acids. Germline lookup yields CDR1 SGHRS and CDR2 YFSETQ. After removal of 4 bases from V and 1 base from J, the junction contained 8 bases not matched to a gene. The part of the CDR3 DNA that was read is TGCGCCAGCAGCCGGGTAGCGGGAGTCACCCAAGAGACC. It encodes CASSRVAGVTQET. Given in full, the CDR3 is CASSRVAGVTQETQYF.

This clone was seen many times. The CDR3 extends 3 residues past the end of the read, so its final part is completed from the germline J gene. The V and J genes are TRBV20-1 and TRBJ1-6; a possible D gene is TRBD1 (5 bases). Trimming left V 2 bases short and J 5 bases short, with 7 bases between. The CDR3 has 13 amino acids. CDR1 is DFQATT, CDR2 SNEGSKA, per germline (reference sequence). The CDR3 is CSARKGDNSPLHF. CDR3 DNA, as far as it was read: TGCAGTGCTAGAAAAGGGGATAATTCACCC.

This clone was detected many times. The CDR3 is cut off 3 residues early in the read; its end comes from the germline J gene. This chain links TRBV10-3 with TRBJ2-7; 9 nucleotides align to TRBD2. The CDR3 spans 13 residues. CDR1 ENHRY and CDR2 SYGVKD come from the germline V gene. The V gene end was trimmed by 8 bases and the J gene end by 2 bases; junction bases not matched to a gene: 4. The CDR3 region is CAIQREAAYEQYF. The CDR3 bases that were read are TGTGCCATCCAGCGGGAGGCAGCCTACGAG.

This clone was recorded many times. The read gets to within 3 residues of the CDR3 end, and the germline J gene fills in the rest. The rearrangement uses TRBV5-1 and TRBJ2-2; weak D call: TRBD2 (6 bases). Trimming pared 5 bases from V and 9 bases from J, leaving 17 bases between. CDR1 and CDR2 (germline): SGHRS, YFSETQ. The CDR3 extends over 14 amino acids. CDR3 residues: CASSSGEAARELFF. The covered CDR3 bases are TGCGCCAGCAGTTCCGGGGAGGCCGCACGGGAG.

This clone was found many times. Partial CDR3 DNA: TGTGCCAGCAGCTTGACGACAGAAAATGAAAAA. Its translation: CASSLTTENEK. The whole CDR3 sequence is CASSLTTENEKLFF. The V gene is TRBV5-4, the J gene TRBJ1-4, with D possibly matching TRBD1 (5 bases). Read coverage stops 3 residues before the CDR3 terminus; the germline J gene supplies the remainder. V was cut by 1 base and J by 5 bases, with 9 bases left in between. CDR1 and CDR2 from the germline V gene are SGHNT and YYREEE (reference sequence). This CDR3 comprises 14 residues.

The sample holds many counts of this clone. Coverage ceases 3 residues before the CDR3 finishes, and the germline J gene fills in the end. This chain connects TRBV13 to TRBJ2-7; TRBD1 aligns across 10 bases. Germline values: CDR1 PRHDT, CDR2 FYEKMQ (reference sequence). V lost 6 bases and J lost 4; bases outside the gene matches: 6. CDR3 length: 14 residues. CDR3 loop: CASSPGQGRYEQYF. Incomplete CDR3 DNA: TGTGCCAGCAGTCCGGGACAGGGGAGGTACGAG.

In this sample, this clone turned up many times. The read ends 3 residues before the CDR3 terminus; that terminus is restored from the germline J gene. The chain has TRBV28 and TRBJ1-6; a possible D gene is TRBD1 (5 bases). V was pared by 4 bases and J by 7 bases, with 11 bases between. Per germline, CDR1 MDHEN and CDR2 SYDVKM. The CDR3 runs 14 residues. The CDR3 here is CASSSTGDNSPLHF. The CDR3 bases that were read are TGTGCCAGCAGTTCCACGGGGGACAATTCACCC.

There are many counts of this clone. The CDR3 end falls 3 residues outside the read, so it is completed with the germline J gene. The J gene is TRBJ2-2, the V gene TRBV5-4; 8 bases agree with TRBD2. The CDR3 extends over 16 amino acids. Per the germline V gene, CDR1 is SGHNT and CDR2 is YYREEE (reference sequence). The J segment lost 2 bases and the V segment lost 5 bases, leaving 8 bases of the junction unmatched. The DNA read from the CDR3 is TGTGCCAGCAGTCGGCCGGGACTAGTCAACACCGGGGAG. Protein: CASSRPGLVNTGE. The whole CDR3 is CASSRPGLVNTGELFF.

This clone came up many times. The CDR3 bases that were read are TGTGCCAGCAGCATAGGAGGGGGTGACACCGGGGAG. This codes for CASSIGGGDTGE. The whole CDR3 reads CASSIGGGDTGELFF. The chain has TRBV7-9 and TRBJ2-2; D possibly matches TRBD1 or TRBD2 (6 bases each). The sequenced fragment ends 3 residues before the CDR3 boundary, so the rest is inferred from the germline J gene. The CDR3 totals 15 residues. V was shortened by 5 bases and J by 3 bases, with 13 bases between the two germline ends. Germline V gene lookup returns CDR1 SEHNR and CDR2 FQNEAQ (reference sequence).

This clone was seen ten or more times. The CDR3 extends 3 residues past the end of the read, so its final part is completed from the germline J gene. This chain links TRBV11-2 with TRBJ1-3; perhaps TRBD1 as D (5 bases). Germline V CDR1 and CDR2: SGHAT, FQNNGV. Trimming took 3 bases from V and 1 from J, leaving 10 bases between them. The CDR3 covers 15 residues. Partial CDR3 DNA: TGTGCCAGCAGCTTCCCTACAGGTTCTGGAAACACC. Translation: CASSFPTGSGNT. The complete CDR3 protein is CASSFPTGSGNTIYF.

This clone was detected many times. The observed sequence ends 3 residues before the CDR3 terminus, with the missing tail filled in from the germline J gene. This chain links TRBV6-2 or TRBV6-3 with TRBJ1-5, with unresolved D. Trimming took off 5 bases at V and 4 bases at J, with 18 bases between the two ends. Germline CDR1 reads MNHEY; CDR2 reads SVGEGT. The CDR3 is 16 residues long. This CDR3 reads CASSPAQGRGNQPQHF. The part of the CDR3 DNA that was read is TGTGCCAGCAGTCCCGCACAAGGACGGGGTAATCAGCCC.

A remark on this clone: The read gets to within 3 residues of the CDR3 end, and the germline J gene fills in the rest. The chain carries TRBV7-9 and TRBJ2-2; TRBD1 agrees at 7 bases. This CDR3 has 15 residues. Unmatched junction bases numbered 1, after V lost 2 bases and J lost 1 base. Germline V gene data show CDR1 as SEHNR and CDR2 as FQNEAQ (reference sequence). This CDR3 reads CASSLRTGNTGELFF. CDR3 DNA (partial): TGTGCCAGCAGCTTACGGACAGGGAACACCGGGGAG.

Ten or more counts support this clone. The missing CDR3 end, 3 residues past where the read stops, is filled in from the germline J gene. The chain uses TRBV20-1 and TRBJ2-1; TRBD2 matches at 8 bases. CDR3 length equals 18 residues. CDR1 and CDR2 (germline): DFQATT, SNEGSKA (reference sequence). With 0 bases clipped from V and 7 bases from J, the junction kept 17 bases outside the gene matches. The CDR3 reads CSARDLTGPGTSANEQFF. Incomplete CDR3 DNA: TGCAGTGCTAGAGACCTCACGGGGCCCGGGACTAGTGCTAATGAG.